This T cell receptor (beta chain) was captured by sequencing in a study of blood T cell repertoires in COVID-19. Study-level background: Collection of acute and convalescent COVID-19 samples took place in the United States, Italy and Spain.

This clone showed up just a few times. The sample has other DNA sequences that encode this CDR3 too. In the original analysis: Nucleated cell counts were estimated from reference gene primer amplification. Only in-frame clones appear in the TCRdb table, and some are missing; sequencing was by immunoSEQ multiplex PCR. The DNA was the basis for D and trimming; V, J and clone size are from that table. The table shows about 210,000 clones, with 80% occurring only once. The sequenced material came from peripheral blood. This receptor was identified in a human donor in a cohort sampled during active COVID-19.

In DNA, the CDR3 is TGCGCCAGCAGCTTGGGACTAGCGGGCACCGGGGAGCTGTTTTTT. It is translated as CASSLGLAGTGELFF. The chain combines TRBV5-1 with TRBJ2-2, with 10 nucleotides matching TRBD2. The CDR3 runs to 15 residues. The germline V gene has CDR1 SGHRS and CDR2 YFSETQ. V trimming: 0 bases; J trimming: 4 bases; junction bases outside the gene matches: 0.